This T cell receptor beta chain was found in a study of blood T cell repertoires in COVID-19. Across the study: The study drew acute and convalescent COVID-19 samples from the United States, Italy and Spain. In each case, the material was cDNA or gDNA derived from T cells, B-cell-depleted T cells, or PBMCs.

How the authors handled the data: Estimates of nucleated cell counts were drawn from the amplification of reference gene primers. TCRdb's table, derived via immunoSEQ multiplex PCR, lists solely in-frame clones and lacks some. V, J and clone size are taken as reported in that table, and D and trimming were inferred from the DNA itself. The table includes around 70,000 clones, about nine tenths detected once. The CDR3 is 14 residues long. Per the germline V gene, CDR1 is SGHAT and CDR2 is FQNNGV. V gave up 6 bases and J gave up 11 bases; unmatched junction bases: 12. The source is a human donor in a cohort sampled during active COVID-19. The sample taken for sequencing was peripheral blood. The chain employs TRBV11-2 and TRBJ2-3, with 9 nucleotides matching TRBD2. The CDR3 reads CASRDLAGELGQYF. Here the CDR3 DNA reads TGTGCCAGCAGGGACTTAGCGGGAGAGTTGGGGCAGTATTTT.